The following is a T cell receptor (beta chain) sequence with its context. Its antigen is unknown. This sample includes further DNA sequences coding for the same CDR3. Deep-level assay runs were performed. TCRdb's table, derived via immunoSEQ multiplex PCR, lists solely in-frame clones and lacks some. The table lists about 2.3 million clones, 85% to 95% of them singletons. The study enrolled healthy HIV-negative adults without recent acute infections or vaccinations as donors. The data were taken from a study of shared clonotypes between healthy human individuals. Whole-study findings and limits: Among a few donors, roughly 5% of naive CD4 clonotypes were found in common.

CDR1 and CDR2 from the germline V gene are SGDLS and YYNGEE. The ends were cut back, 2 bases at V and 1 base at J, with 9 bases in the middle. The CDR3 runs 14 residues. The sample comprised naive CD4+ T cells from PBMCs. As for subset: CD45RA+ positively selected. The rearrangement joins TRBV9 to TRBJ1-1; D gene unclear. The TCR originated in a man younger than 35 in good health. Some clones in this sample may be carry-over from other donors' samples. The DNA of the CDR3 is TGTGCCAGCAGCGTTACGGGTGGGAACACTGAAGCTTTCTTT. It is translated as CASSVTGGNTEAFF.